The clone carrying this T cell receptor beta chain has ten or more counts. Antigen unknown. The sample originates from a study of early T cells in non-severe SARS-CoV-2 infection. For the study at large: Bulk RNA taken from unsorted whole blood was sequenced, leaving chains unpaired. Points from the study as a whole: The VDJdb matching leaned toward anti-spike CD8 responses and overlooked private and CD4 specificities.

Individual cDNA molecules received unique molecular identifiers. TCRdb fed the 5' RACE reads into MiXCR, producing one record per CDR3 protein. The data show 25,000 to 35,000 distinct CDR3 sequences, under 5% seen once. From germline, CDR1 is SGHTA and CDR2 FQGNSA. This CDR3 region has 13 residues. The V gene lost 3 bases and the J gene lost 2 bases, with 8 bases spanning the gap. The receptor comes from an adult who was a healthcare worker with PCR-confirmed SARS-CoV-2 infection or an uninfected control (not recorded which). The gene calls are TRBV7-2 and TRBJ2-7, with D uncertain. Sequences were obtained from whole blood. CDR3 residues: CASSFRTTYEQYF. CDR3 in DNA: TGTGCCAGCAGCTTTCGGACCACCTACGAGCAGTACTTC.